This entry lists 4 T cell receptor beta chains sequenced from one sample in a study of blood T cell repertoires in COVID-19. Libraries were prepared by immunoSEQ multiplex PCR; TCRdb keeps only in-frame clonotypes and omits some of them. The sample has about 34,000 clones, roughly three quarters seen once. The sequencing input was peripheral blood. These receptors all come from a man aged 80 or over with acute or convalescent COVID-19.

This clone was counted between two and nine times. The genes are TRBV7-2 and TRBJ2-5; 7 nucleotides match TRBD1. CDR1 and CDR2 from the germline V gene are SGHTA and FQGNSA. The CDR3 has 13 amino acids. Trimming removed 7 bases from V and 4 bases from J; junction bases left unmatched: 6. The CDR3 DNA reads TGTGCCAGCATCCCGACAGGGAGAGAGACCCAGTACTTC. Translated, it gives CASIPTGRETQYF.

V and J are TRBV5-6 and TRBJ1-2; D call uncertain. Germline values: CDR1 SGHDT, CDR2 YYEEEE. The CDR3 has 14 residues. The ends were cut back, 1 base at V and 3 bases at J, with 10 bases in the middle. CDR3 loop: CASSLNGVYYGYTF. Written as DNA, the CDR3 is TGTGCCAGCAGCTTGAACGGAGTATACTATGGCTACACCTTC.

The chain employs TRBV7-2 and TRBJ2-1; 11 bases are a match to TRBD2. J was trimmed by 7 bases and V by 1 base; bases with no gene match: 15. This CDR3 has 19 amino acids. The germline V gene encodes CDR1 SGHTA and CDR2 FQGNSA. As DNA, the CDR3 is TGTGCCAGCAGCTTAGTAGGCCGACTAGCGGGAACGAAGGGGAATGAGCAGTTCTTC. It is translated as CASSLVGRLAGTKGNEQFF. The full variable domain, its missing parts supplied by reference TRBV7-2 and TRBJ2-1, is GAGVSQSPSNKVTEKGKDVELRCDPISGHTALYWYRQSLGQGLEFLIYFQGNSAPDKSGLPSDRFSAERTGGSVSTLTIQRTQQEDSAVYLCASSLVGRLAGTKGNEQFFGPGTRLTVL.

The chain couples TRBV2 to TRBJ2-1; TRBD1 aligns across 7 bases. The CDR3 runs 16 residues. CDR1 and CDR2 (germline): SNHLY, FYNNEI. With V trimmed by 5 bases and J by 8 bases, 15 bases remained unmatched. The CDR3 here is CASSKTGISPLDEQFF. CDR3 sequence (DNA): TGTGCCAGCAGTAAGACAGGGATAAGCCCTTTAGATGAGCAGTTCTTC.